This T cell receptor (beta chain) was observed in a study of T cells expressing NK-cell markers. Study-wide background: The TCR beta repertoires were obtained from sorted CD3+CD56+NKG2C+, CD3+CD56+NKG2C- and CD3+CD56-NKG2C+ T cells. Study observations and caveats: Top CD8+ clonotypes included the dominant CD3+CD56+NKG2C+ clonotypes in 6 or 7 donors.

Beta-chain TCR cDNA was generated via 5'RACE template switching with UMIs. After re-calling the 5' RACE reads, TCRdb lists one entry per CDR3 protein, DNA absent. This sample's table has under 500,000 distinct CDR3 sequences. Regarding this clonotype: Its antigen is undetermined.

Looked up from germline, CDR1 is LNHDA and CDR2 is SQIVND (reference sequence). The CDR3 runs to 15 residues. The sample consisted of blood T cells: a sorted CD56 or NKG2C T cell subset, CD4+ or CD8+ T cells, or bulk PBMC T cells (not recorded which). The clonotype comes from a woman aged 18-69 years in good health. The J gene is TRBJ2-2, the V gene TRBV19; TCRdb gives TRBD1 as the D gene, but with no DNA this cannot be confirmed. The chain's CDR3 is CASSRPGQETGELFF.